This TCR beta chain was recorded in a study of blood T cell repertoires in COVID-19. Overall study context: COVID-19 samples from acute and convalescent phases originated in the United States, Italy and Spain. PBMCs, B-cell-depleted T cells, or T cells provided the cDNA or gDNA that made up the material.

As handled by the study authors: Reference gene primer amplification gave estimated nucleated cell counts. The protocol was immunoSEQ multiplex PCR, while the TCRdb copy is restricted to in-frame clones and leaves out a portion. V and J calls and clone size are copied from that table; D and trimming were computed from the DNA. The table shows about 220,000 clones, with more than 70% occurring only once. The trim removed 5 bases at V and 4 bases at J, leaving 10 bases unmatched. Germline V gives CDR1 MDHEN, CDR2 SYDVKM. CDR3 length equals 15 residues. There are a few counts of this clone. Material: peripheral blood. This sequence originates from a woman older than 75 with acute or convalescent COVID-19. V and J are TRBV28 and TRBJ1-1; 7 bases are shared with TRBD1. CDR3 sequence reads: CASSLTGARGTEAFF. CDR3 coding DNA: TGTGCCAGCAGTCTCACAGGGGCGCGGGGCACTGAAGCTTTCTTT.